Sequencing of this T cell receptor (beta chain) was carried out in a study of T-cell reconstitution after alpha-beta-depleted transplantation in children. Molecular barcoding with unique molecular identifiers was used for the TCRbeta library. TCRdb analysed the PCR reads with MiXCR anew, one entry per CDR3 protein. Of about 460,000 distinct CDR3 sequences listed, around an eighth are singletons. V lost 7 bases and J lost 5, with 18 bases in between. The CDR3 contains 15 residues. The germline V gene has CDR1 MNHEY and CDR2 SVGAGI. This clonotype was seen many times. This rearrangement joins TRBV6-5 to TRBJ2-4, with D possibly being TRBD1 or TRBD2 (5 bases each). The sequenced sample was PBMCs from the stem cell graft donor, obtained from the stem cell graft. The sequence came from a human donor who donated a stem cell graft to a child with combined immunodeficiency. The CDR3 DNA is TGTGCCAGCACCTATGGGGGACCCGGTGAAAACATTCAGTACTTC. Amino acid sequence: CASTYGGPGENIQYF.